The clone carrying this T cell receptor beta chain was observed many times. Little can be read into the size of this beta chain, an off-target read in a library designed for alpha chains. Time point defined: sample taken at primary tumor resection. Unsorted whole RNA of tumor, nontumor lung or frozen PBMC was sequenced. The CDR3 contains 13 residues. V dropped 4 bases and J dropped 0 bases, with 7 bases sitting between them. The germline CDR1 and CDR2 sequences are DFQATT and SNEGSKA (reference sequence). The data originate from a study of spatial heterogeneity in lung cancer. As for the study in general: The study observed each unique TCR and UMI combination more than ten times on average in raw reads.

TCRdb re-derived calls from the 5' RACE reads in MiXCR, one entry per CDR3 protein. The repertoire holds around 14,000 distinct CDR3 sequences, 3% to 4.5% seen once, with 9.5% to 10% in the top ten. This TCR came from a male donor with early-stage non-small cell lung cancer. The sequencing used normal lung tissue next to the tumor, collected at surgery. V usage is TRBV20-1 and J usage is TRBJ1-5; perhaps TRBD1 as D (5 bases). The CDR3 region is CSAIGTSNQPQHF. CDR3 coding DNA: TGCAGTGCTATAGGGACTAGCAATCAGCCCCAGCATTTT.